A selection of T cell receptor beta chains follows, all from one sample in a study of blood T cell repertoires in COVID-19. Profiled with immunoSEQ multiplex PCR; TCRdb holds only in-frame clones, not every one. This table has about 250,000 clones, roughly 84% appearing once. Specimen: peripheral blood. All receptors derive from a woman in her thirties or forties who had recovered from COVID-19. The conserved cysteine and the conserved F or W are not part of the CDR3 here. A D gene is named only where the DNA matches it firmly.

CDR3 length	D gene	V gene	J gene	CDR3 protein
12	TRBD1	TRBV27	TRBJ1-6	ASSWTGNNSPLH
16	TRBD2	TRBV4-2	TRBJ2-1	ASSPEYRTSGGASPPF
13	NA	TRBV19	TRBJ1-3	ASSSRISSGNTIY
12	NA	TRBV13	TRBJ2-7	ASGPRGNPYEQY
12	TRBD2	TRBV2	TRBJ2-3	ASSDSGGNDTQY
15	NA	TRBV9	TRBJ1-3	ASSVEGRAPPGNTIY
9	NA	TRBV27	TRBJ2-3	ASSLPPTQY
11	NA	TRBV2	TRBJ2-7	ASSWAQTSEQY
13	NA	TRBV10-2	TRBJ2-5	ASSEIGGLGETQY
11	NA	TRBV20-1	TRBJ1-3	SASYGGGNTIY
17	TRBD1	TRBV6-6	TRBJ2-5	ASSHENPLQGANHGTQY
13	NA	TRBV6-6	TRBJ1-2	ASSLQGSGSYGYT
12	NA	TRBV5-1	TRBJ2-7	ASSLERSSYEQY
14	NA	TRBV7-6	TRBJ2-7	ASSRYRQEVSYEQY
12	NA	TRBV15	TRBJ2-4	ATSSGLAKNIQY
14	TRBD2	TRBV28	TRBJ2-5	ASSLASGGIQETQY
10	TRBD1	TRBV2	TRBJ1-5	ASSDRRGPQH
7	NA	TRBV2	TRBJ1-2	ASYNGYT
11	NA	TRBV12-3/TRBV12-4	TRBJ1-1	ASSFYMNTEAF
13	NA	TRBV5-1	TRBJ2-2	ASSGGAPGTGELF
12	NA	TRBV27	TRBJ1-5	ASSPGAGNQPQH
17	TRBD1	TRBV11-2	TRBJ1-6	ASSLARIQGARGYSPLH
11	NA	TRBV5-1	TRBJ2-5	ASSSSGLETQY
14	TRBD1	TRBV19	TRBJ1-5	ASSIGAGGSNQPQH
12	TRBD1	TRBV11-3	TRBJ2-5	ASSMTGVGETQY
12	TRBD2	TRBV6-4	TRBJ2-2	AIIAGGFSGELF
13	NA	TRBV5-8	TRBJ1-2	ASSPFGLANYGYT
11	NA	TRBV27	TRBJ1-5	ASSFAGNQPQH
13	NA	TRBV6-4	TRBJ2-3	ASSRMGGSTDTQY
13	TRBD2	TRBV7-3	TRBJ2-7	ASSFQSGGEYEQY
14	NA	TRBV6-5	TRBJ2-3	ASSYSPPTSSDTQY